This TCR beta chain is drawn from a study of CD8 T cells in ankylosing spondylitis. In this sample, this clonotype turned up many times. In TCRdb, the 5' RACE reads were re-called with MiXCR into one record per CDR3 protein. The table includes roughly 250,000 distinct CDR3 sequences, 8.6% detected once. The CDR3 length is 13 residues. V lost 9 bases to trimming and J lost 6 bases, with 15 bases between them. CDR1 KGHDR and CDR2 SFDVKD come from the germline V gene. The J gene is TRBJ2-3, the V gene TRBV24-1; unclear D gene. The receptor's source is a male donor with ankylosing spondylitis or in good health (not recorded which). Source material: blood, either unsorted or a sorted T cell fraction (not recorded which). The CDR3: CATADNLGDTQYF. CDR3 nucleotide sequence: TGTGCCACCGCCGACAACCTGGGGGATACGCAGTATTTT.